This passage covers 28 T cell receptor beta chains from one sample sequenced in a study of metastatic and nonmetastatic thyroid tumors. Thyroid surgery was performed in patients who had received no treatment beforehand. TCRdb re-called clones via MiXCR from the PCR reads. This sample has over 50,000 clones, with 25% to 30% found just once. The sample consisted of blood. These receptors all come from a female donor with papillary thyroid cancer or a benign thyroid nodule (not recorded which). Some clones in this sample may be carry-over from other donors' samples.

This clone was counted a few times. V gene TRBV6-1 combines with J gene TRBJ1-5, with D unclear. CDR1 and CDR2 (germline): MNHNS, SASEGT. The germline V and J ends were trimmed by 4 bases and 2 bases, with 6 bases remaining between them. The CDR3 contains 13 residues. As DNA, the CDR3 is TGTGCCAGCAGTGCGGGTGGCAATCAGCCCCAGCATTTT. Its translation: CASSAGGNQPQHF.

This clone was seen a handful of times. In DNA, the CDR3 is TGTGCCAGCCGATTAGGGGGGAATACGCAGTATTTT. Translated: CASRLGGNTQYF. The rearrangement uses TRBV6-1 and TRBJ2-3, with D possibly being TRBD1 or TRBD2 (6 bases each). The germline CDR1 and CDR2 sequences are MNHNS and SASEGT. Between the trimmed V and J ends, which lost 8 bases and 7 bases, there was a span of 13 bases. This CDR3 spans 12 amino acids.

The chain combines TRBV5-1 with TRBJ2-1; D gene ambiguous. CDR3 size: 15 residues. Trimming took off 0 bases at V and 4 bases at J, with 11 bases between the two ends. The V gene's germline CDR1 is SGHRS and CDR2 YFSETQ. The CDR3 protein is CASSLDGPFYNEQFF. The CDR3 DNA reads TGCGCCAGCAGCTTGGATGGCCCCTTTTACAATGAGCAGTTCTTC.

The chain is built from TRBV6-5 and TRBJ2-3, with a weak D call TRBD1 (5 bases). This CDR3 is 16 amino acids long. The V end lost 2 bases, the J end lost 0 bases, and 12 bases lay between the germline ends. The germline V gene encodes CDR1 MNHEY and CDR2 SVGAGI. In DNA form, the CDR3 reads TGTGCCAGCAGTTACGGTGGGGCTCCTAGCACAGATACGCAGTATTTT. It translates to CASSYGGAPSTDTQYF.

The V gene is TRBV6-1, the J gene TRBJ2-7, with D possibly called TRBD1 or TRBD2 (5 bases each). This CDR3 contains 15 residues. Germline CDR1 reads MNHNS; CDR2 reads SASEGT. The V and J ends lost 6 bases and 2 bases respectively, with 17 bases between them. DNA of the CDR3: TGTGCCAGCAGCCAAGGGACCCAGGGAACCTACGAGCAGTACTTC. Protein product: CASSQGTQGTYEQYF.

This clone appeared a few times. The chain recombines TRBV12-3 or TRBV12-4 with TRBJ2-7, with TRBD2 as a possible D gene (5 bases). The germline V and J ends were trimmed by 6 bases and 8 bases, with 14 bases remaining between them. There are 12 residues in the CDR3. For the CDR3, the DNA is TGTGCCAGCAGCCCCAGCCCGGGGAAGCAGTACTTC. Translating gives CASSPSPGKQYF.

The chain is built from TRBV28 and TRBJ2-6, with 9 nucleotides matching TRBD1. The CDR3 covers 17 residues. The trim removed 7 bases at V and 2 bases at J, leaving 9 bases unmatched. Germline V gene data show CDR1 as MDHEN and CDR2 as SYDVKM. CDR3 bases: TGTGCCAGCAAACCGGGACAGGGAGCTGCTGGGGCCAACGTCCTGACTTTC. It yields the protein CASKPGQGAAGANVLTF.

This clone was found a few times. This chain joins TRBV6-1 and TRBJ1-1; D is possibly TRBD1 (5 bases). V was cut by 7 bases and J by 4 bases, with 7 bases left in between. CDR3 length: 11 amino acids. Per the germline V gene, CDR1 is MNHNS and CDR2 is SASEGT. The CDR3 DNA sequence: TGTGCCAGCACAGGGACCACTGAAGCTTTCTTT. Encoded protein: CASTGTTEAFF.

This clone was counted only a few times. The gene calls are TRBV27 and TRBJ2-1; TRBD2 matches 9 bases. Germline CDR1 MNHEY, CDR2 SMNVEV (reference sequence). Trimming took 6 bases from V and 9 from J; bases not matched to a gene: 6. This CDR3 is 13 amino acids long. CDR3 in amino acids: CASRVAGVSEQFF. Here the CDR3 DNA reads TGTGCCAGCAGAGTAGCGGGAGTAAGTGAGCAGTTCTTC.

The V call is TRBV7-2, the J call TRBJ2-7; the D is unclear. The V end was cut by 1 base, the J end by 0 bases, with 7 bases between. CDR1 is SGHTA, CDR2 FQGNSA, per germline. CDR3 length: 14 amino acids. The DNA of the CDR3 is TGTGCCAGCAGCTTAGGGTCCAGCTCCTACGAGCAGTACTTC. It yields the protein CASSLGSSSYEQYF.

The chain links TRBV20-1 to TRBJ1-2; weak D call: TRBD1 (5 bases). Germline V gene data show CDR1 as DFQATT and CDR2 as SNEGSKA (reference sequence). The germline V and J ends were trimmed by 4 bases and 2 bases, with 26 bases remaining between them. The CDR3 is 18 residues long. The DNA for the CDR3 is TGCAGTGCTACCAAGATATATCGCCCCAGGGTCCGCAACTATGGCTACACCTTC. As protein: CSATKIYRPRVRNYGYTF.

The sample holds a few counts of this clone. The genes are TRBV12-3 or TRBV12-4 and TRBJ2-1, with D maybe TRBD2 (5 bases). V was shortened by 7 bases and J by 0 bases, with 16 bases between the two germline ends. This CDR3 is built from 16 residues. The CDR3 DNA is TGTGCCAGCACCCCCACAGCGGAAAGCTCCTACAATGAGCAGTTCTTC. Its translation is CASTPTAESSYNEQFF.

The chain links TRBV6-5 to TRBJ2-3; 9 bases fit TRBD2. V was clipped by 1 base and J by 6 bases; unmatched bases: 5. There are 15 residues in the CDR3. CDR1 and CDR2 from the germline V gene are MNHEY and SVGAGI. The CDR3 nucleotides read TGTGCCAGCAGTTACTTGCGGGGGGGCAGGGATACGCAGTATTTT. Its translation: CASSYLRGGRDTQYF.

This clone came up a few times. The genes are TRBV6-1 and TRBJ2-3; 12 nucleotides match TRBD1. The CDR3 spans 15 residues. Per germline, CDR1 MNHNS and CDR2 SASEGT. V lost 3 bases to trimming and J lost 4 bases; unmatched junction nucleotides: 2. The CDR3 loop reads CASSDGTGGADTQYF. The CDR3 nucleotides read TGTGCCAGCAGTGACGGGACAGGGGGCGCAGATACGCAGTATTTT.

This clone is labeled as medium-sized. V and J are TRBV27 and TRBJ1-2; the D is unclear. CDR3 length: 14 residues. Germline V gives CDR1 MNHEY, CDR2 SMNVEV (reference sequence). The V end lost 8 bases, the J end lost 8 bases, and 21 bases lay between the germline ends. This CDR3 is CASARTDPKRGYTF. Here the CDR3 DNA reads TGTGCCAGCGCCCGGACGGATCCCAAGAGGGGCTACACCTTC.

This chain joins TRBV12-3 or TRBV12-4 and TRBJ1-2; maybe TRBD1 (6 bases). This CDR3 comprises 12 residues. Trimming cost V 6 bases and J 8 bases, with 13 bases left between them. The CDR3 nucleotides are TGTGCCAGCAGCCGTCCAGGGGTCGGCTACACCTTC. Its protein is CASSRPGVGYTF.

This clone was counted only a few times. The gene calls are TRBV6-1 and TRBJ1-3; D may be TRBD1 (6 bases). The CDR3 consists of 14 residues. Germline V CDR1 and CDR2: MNHNS, SASEGT. Trimming removed 6 bases from V and 0 bases from J, with 9 bases in between. CDR3 region: CASRDSYSGNTIYF. The CDR3 nucleotides are TGTGCCAGCAGGGACAGTTACTCTGGAAACACCATATATTTT.

The gene calls are TRBV19 and TRBJ1-2; D unclear. Germline loops: CDR1 LNHDA, CDR2 SQIVND (reference sequence). Trimming took off 9 bases at V and 4 bases at J, with 9 bases between the two ends. The CDR3 totals 11 residues. This CDR3 is CASTPGYGYTF. CDR3 coding DNA: TGTGCCAGCACACCAGGCTATGGCTACACCTTC.

This chain uses TRBV20-1 with TRBJ2-7; 9 nucleotides agree with TRBD1. V was pared by 0 bases and J by 0 bases, with 3 bases of the junction left unmatched. Germline V gene sequence: CDR1 DFQATT, CDR2 SNEGSKA (reference sequence). The CDR3 is 15 amino acids. CDR3 sequence reads: CSAREGTGNSYEQYF. The CDR3 DNA sequence: TGCAGTGCTAGAGAAGGGACAGGGAACTCCTACGAGCAGTACTTC.

The genes are TRBV2 and TRBJ1-2; D is unclear. Looked up from germline, CDR1 is SNHLY and CDR2 is FYNNEI. Trimming took off 2 bases at V and 1 base at J, with 11 bases between the two ends. CDR3 size: 15 residues. CDR3 sequence reads: CASSESDTDNYGYTF. Here the CDR3 DNA reads TGTGCCAGCAGTGAATCTGACACGGATAACTATGGCTACACCTTC.

The chain recombines TRBV28 with TRBJ2-1, with TRBD2 as a possible D gene (6 bases). The germline gives CDR1 MDHEN, CDR2 SYDVKM. CDR3 size: 11 residues. V was clipped by 2 bases and J by 11 bases, with 7 bases between them. CDR3 coding DNA: TGTGCCAGCAGTTTAGGAGGGCAGCAGTTCTTC. As protein: CASSLGGQQFF. Filled out from reference TRBV28 and TRBJ2-1, the complete variable domain reads DVKVTQSSRYLVKRTGEKVFLECVQDMDHENMFWYRQDPGLGLRLIYFSYDVKMKEKGDIPEGYSVSREKKERFSLILESASTNQTSMYLCASSLGGQQFFGPGTRLTVL.

The chain employs TRBV9 and TRBJ2-3; D possibly matches TRBD1 or TRBD2 (6 bases each). Germline V lookup: CDR1 SGDLS, CDR2 YYNGEE. This CDR3 has 16 residues. V was clipped by 3 bases and J by 1 base, with 15 bases between them. The CDR3 nucleotides read TGTGCCAGCAGCGGTACGTGGGGGGCAGGCACAGATACGCAGTATTTT. Protein product: CASSGTWGAGTDTQYF.

This clone was detected ten times or more. The chain links TRBV5-6 to TRBJ1-2, with TRBD1 matching 7 bases. V was clipped by 0 bases and J by 4 bases; unmatched bases: 0. CDR1 is SGHDT, CDR2 YYEEEE, per germline. This CDR3 is built from 13 residues. DNA for the CDR3: TGTGCCAGCAGCTTGGGGGACAGCTATGGCTACACCTTC. Protein: CASSLGDSYGYTF.

This clone came up a few times. This chain connects TRBV11-2 to TRBJ2-2; 9 nucleotides align to TRBD1. V lost 4 bases, J lost 5 bases, and 11 bases stayed unmatched. CDR1 SGHAT and CDR2 FQNNGV come from the germline V gene. This CDR3 contains 17 residues. CDR3 bases: TGTGCCAGCAGCTCCCCCCGGAACAGGGGGCTAACCGGGGAGCTGTTTTTT. Its protein is CASSSPRNRGLTGELFF.

In the case of this clone: Possible read error: a much larger clone is one base away. This chain joins TRBV20-1 and TRBJ1-6; TRBD1 is a possible D gene (5 bases). Germline CDR1 reads DFQATT; CDR2 reads SNEGSKA (reference sequence). Trimming left V 6 bases short and J 10 bases short, with 19 bases between. This CDR3 comprises 14 residues. This chain's CDR3 is CSAEGRFGESPLHF. The CDR3 DNA follows: TGCAGTGCGGAGGGACGGTTTGGTGAGTCACCCCTCCACTTT.

This chain links TRBV24-1 with TRBJ2-5, with TRBD2 matching over 8 bases. With V trimmed by 1 base and J by 5 bases, 8 bases remained unmatched. The CDR3 loop spans 16 amino acids. Looked up from germline, CDR1 is KGHDR and CDR2 is SFDVKD. The CDR3 sequence is CATSDFTGLEKETQYF. CDR3 DNA sequence: TGTGCCACCAGTGATTTCACGGGACTAGAAAAGGAGACCCAGTACTTC.

The chain joins TRBV6-1 to TRBJ2-1, with 11 positions matching TRBD2. The CDR3 is 17 amino acids. CDR1 is MNHNS, CDR2 SASEGT, per germline. Unmatched junction bases numbered 10, after V lost 5 bases and J lost 4 bases. CDR3 DNA: TGTGCCAGCAGTCAAAGACTAGCGGGGAATGCATACAATGAGCAGTTCTTC. Its translation is CASSQRLAGNAYNEQFF.

This chain connects TRBV7-2 to TRBJ2-7; possible D gene TRBD2, 5 bases. The CDR3 loop spans 13 amino acids. The germline V and J ends were trimmed by 4 bases and 6 bases, with 13 bases remaining between them. The germline V gene has CDR1 SGHTA and CDR2 FQGNSA. The CDR3 bases are TGTGCCAGCAGCTCTAGCCGAGGCACCGAGCAGTACTTC. It encodes CASSSSRGTEQYF.